The entry that follows covers one TCR beta chain sequence. Its target is unknown. This specimen comes from a study of blood T cells in healthy people across ages. Study-wide background: Capture via template switching afforded approximately one barcoded beta molecule per two T cells.

Findings and limits, study-wide: Expanded clonotype shifts may have been confounded, as the donors had an unknown CMV status.

Then a second PCR, running roughly 7 to 11 cycles, was carried out with a sample-barcoded 5' primer and a J-beta primer mix. TCRdb independently ran MiXCR on the 5' RACE reads; one entry per CDR3 protein. Among 540,000 or so distinct CDR3 sequences, around 48% were seen once, and the ten largest hold 20% to 25%. V lost 2 bases and J 6 bases, leaving 18 bases between the germline ends. The germline gives CDR1 MGHRA, CDR2 YSYEKL. The CDR3 sequence is 16 residues long. The genes are TRBV4-1 and TRBJ2-3, with D unclear. This TCR came from a man at least 80 years old in good health. Sequencing was performed on blood. The CDR3 region has the DNA TGCGCCAGCAGCCAACTGCCCATGTTCCCACGGGATACGCAGTATTTT. This gives the protein CASSQLPMFPRDTQYF.